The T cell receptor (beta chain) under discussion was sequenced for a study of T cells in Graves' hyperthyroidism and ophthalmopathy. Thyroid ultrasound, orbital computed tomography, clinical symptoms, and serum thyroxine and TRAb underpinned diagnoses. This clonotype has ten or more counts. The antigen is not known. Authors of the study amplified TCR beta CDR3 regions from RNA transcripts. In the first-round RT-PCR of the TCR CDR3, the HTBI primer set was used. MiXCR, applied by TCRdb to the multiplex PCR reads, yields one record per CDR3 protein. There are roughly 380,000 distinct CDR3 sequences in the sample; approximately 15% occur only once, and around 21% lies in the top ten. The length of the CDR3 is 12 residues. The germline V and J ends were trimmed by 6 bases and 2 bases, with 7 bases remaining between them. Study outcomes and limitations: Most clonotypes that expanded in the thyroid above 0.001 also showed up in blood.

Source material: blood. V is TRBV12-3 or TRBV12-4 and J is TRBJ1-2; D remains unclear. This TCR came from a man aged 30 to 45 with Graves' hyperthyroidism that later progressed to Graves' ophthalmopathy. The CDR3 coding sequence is TGTGCCAGCAGCACCGTAAACTATGGCTACACCTTC. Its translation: CASSTVNYGYTF.